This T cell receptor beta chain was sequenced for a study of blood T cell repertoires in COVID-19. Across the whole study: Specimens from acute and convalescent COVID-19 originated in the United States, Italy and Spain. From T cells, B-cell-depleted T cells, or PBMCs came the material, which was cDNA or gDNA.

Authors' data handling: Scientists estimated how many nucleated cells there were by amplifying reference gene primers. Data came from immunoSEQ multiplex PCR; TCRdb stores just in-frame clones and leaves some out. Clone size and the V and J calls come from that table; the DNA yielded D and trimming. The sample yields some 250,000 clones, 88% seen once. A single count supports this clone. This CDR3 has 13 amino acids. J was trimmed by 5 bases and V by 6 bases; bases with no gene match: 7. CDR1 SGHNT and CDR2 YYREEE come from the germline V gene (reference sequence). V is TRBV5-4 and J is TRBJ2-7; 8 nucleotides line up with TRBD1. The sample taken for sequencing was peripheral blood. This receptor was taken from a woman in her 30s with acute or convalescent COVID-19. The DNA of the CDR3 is TGTGCCAGCACAAAGACAGGGGAGGACGAGCAGTACTTC. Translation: CASTKTGEDEQYF.